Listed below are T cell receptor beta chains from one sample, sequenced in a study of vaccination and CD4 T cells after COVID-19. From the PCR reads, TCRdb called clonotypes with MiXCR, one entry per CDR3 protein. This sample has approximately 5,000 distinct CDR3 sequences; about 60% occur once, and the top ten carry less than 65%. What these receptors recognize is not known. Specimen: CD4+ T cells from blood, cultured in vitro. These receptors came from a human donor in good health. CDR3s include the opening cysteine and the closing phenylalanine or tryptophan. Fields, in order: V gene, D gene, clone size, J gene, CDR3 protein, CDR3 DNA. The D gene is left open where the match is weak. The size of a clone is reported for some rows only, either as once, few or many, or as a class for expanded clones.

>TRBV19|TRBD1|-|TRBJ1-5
CASSAPEGAGQPQHF
TGTGCCAGTAGTGCTCCCGAGGGGGCGGGTCAGCCCCAGCATTTT
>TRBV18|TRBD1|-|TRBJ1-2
CASSLTGTGNYGYTF
TGTGCCAGCTCACTTACCGGGACAGGGAACTATGGCTACACCTTC
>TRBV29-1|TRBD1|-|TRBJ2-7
CSVAGDRSYEQYF
TGCAGCGTTGCTGGGGACAGGTCGTACGAGCAGTACTTC
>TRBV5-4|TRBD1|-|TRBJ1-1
CASSLQGPNTEAFF
TGTGCCAGCAGCTTACAGGGGCCGAACACTGAAGCTTTCTTT
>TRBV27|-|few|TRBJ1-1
CASSRDALGTEAFF
TGTGCCAGCAGTCGGGACGCCCTTGGGACTGAAGCTTTCTTT
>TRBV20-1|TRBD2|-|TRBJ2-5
CSALLAGIFQETQYF
TGCAGTGCCCTACTAGCGGGGATATTCCAAGAGACCCAGTACTTC
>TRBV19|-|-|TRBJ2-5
CASSILIPGTQALKETQYF
TGTGCCAGTAGTATCCTAATACCCGGGACGCAGGCATTGAAAGAGACCCAGTACTTC
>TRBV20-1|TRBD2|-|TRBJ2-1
CSARALAGDGEQFF
TGCAGTGCTAGAGCCCTAGCGGGAGACGGGGAGCAGTTCTTC
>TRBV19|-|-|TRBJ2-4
CARGRVPFGNIQYF
TGTGCCAGGGGTCGAGTACCCTTCGGGAACATTCAGTACTTC
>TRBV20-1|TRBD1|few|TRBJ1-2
CSASTGQNYGYTF
TGCAGTGCTAGTACGGGACAGAACTATGGCTACACCTTC
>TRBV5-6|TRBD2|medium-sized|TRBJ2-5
CASSLKPSGSQETQYF
TGTGCCAGCAGCTTGAAACCTAGCGGTTCTCAAGAGACCCAGTACTTC
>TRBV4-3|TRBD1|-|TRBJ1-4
CASSRTGGVGKLFF
TGCGCCAGCAGCCGAACAGGGGGGGTCGGAAAACTGTTTTTT
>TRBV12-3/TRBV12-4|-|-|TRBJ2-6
CASSPETGTFDSGANVLTF
TGTGCCAGCAGTCCGGAGACCGGGACATTCGACTCTGGGGCCAACGTCCTGACTTTC
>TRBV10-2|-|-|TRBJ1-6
CASSEPVGPLHF
TGCGCCAGCAGTGAGCCGGTCGGACCCCTCCACTTT
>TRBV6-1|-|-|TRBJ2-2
CASSRRAGELFF
TGTGCCAGCAGCCGGAGGGCCGGGGAGCTGTTTTTT
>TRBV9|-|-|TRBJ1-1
CASSVLRERAEAFF
TGTGCCAGCAGCGTCCTCAGGGAAAGGGCTGAAGCTTTCTTT
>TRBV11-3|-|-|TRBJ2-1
CASSLLRGEQFF
TGTGCCAGCAGCTTACTCCGGGGTGAGCAGTTCTTC
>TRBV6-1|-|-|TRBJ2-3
CASSVKGAGTDTQYF
TGTGCCAGCAGTGTGAAAGGGGCAGGGACAGATACGCAGTATTTT
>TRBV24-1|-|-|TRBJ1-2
CATSPSAFYGYTF
TGTGCCACCAGTCCGTCGGCTTTCTATGGCTACACCTTC
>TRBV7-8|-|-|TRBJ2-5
CASRGREQETQYF
TGTGCCAGCAGGGGCCGGGAGCAAGAGACCCAGTACTTC
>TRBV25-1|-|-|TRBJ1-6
CASTLGSVNSPLHF
TGTGCCAGCACCCTGGGTTCGGTCAATTCACCCCTCCACTTT
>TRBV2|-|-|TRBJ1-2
CASSERTYGYTF
TGTGCCAGCAGCGAAAGGACTTATGGCTACACCTTC